The next 10 T cell receptor beta chains were all read from a single sample in a study of cytomegalovirus exposure and HLA in healthy donors. The study ran its PCR with 60 Vbeta and 13 Jbeta primers. The repertoire was sequenced with immunoSEQ multiplex PCR; TCRdb's copy has only in-frame clones and lacks some. In the table there are about 130,000 clones, 83% of which are singletons. Material: PBMCs. The receptors derive from a woman aged 40 to 49 in good health and CMV-seropositive.

The chain links TRBV5-1 to TRBJ2-1, with TRBD2 as a possible D gene (6 bases). CDR1 is SGHRS, CDR2 YFSETQ, per germline. The CDR3 length is 15 residues. Trimming took off 1 base at V and 3 bases at J, with 11 bases between the two ends. CDR3 bases: TGCGCCAGCAGCTTGAAGACTAGGAACTACAATGAGCAGTTCTTC. As protein: CASSLKTRNYNEQFF.

This chain connects TRBV30 to TRBJ2-3; D ambiguous. V lost 8 bases, J lost 3 bases, and 15 bases lay in between. Looked up from germline, CDR1 is GTSNPN and CDR2 is SVGIG (reference sequence). The CDR3 contains 13 residues. The CDR3 reads CAGLLAPTDTQYF. The CDR3 DNA sequence: TGTGCCGGGCTGCTCGCTCCGACAGATACGCAGTATTTT.

This rearrangement joins TRBV7-2 to TRBJ2-7; 7 bases agree with TRBD1. The CDR3 has 15 residues. Germline assignment: CDR1 SGHTA and CDR2 FQGNSA. With V trimmed by 2 bases and J by 2 bases, 6 bases remained unmatched. CDR3 nucleotides: TGTGCCAGCAGCTTACAAACAGGGGCCACCTACGAGCAGTACTTC. Encoded protein: CASSLQTGATYEQYF.

V and J are TRBV11-2 and TRBJ2-3, with a possible D match to TRBD2 (6 bases). Germline V gives CDR1 SGHAT, CDR2 FQNNGV. This CDR3 has 15 amino acids. V dropped 5 bases and J dropped 0 bases, with 12 bases sitting between them. The CDR3 reads CASSPGVPSTDTQYF. CDR3 DNA sequence: TGTGCCAGCAGCCCGGGGGTCCCAAGCACAGATACGCAGTATTTT.

V gene TRBV7-2 combines with J gene TRBJ2-7, with 10 bases fitting TRBD1. The germline gives CDR1 SGHTA, CDR2 FQGNSA. Trimming removed 5 bases from V and 6 bases from J; junction bases left unmatched: 7. The CDR3 is 14 residues long. CDR3 protein: CASSVGQGTREQYF. DNA for the CDR3: TGTGCCAGCAGCGTGGGACAGGGGACGCGCGAGCAGTACTTC. Full variable domain (rest looked up from reference TRBV7-2 and TRBJ2-7): GAGVSQSPSNKVTEKGKDVELRCDPISGHTALYWYRQSLGQGLEFLIYFQGNSAPDKSGLPSDRFSAERTGGSVSTLTIQRTQQEDSAVYLCASSVGQGTREQYFGPGTRLTVT.

This clone has just one count. The chain is built from TRBV5-4 and TRBJ1-1; TRBD1 agrees at 7 bases. After removal of 0 bases from V and 5 bases from J, the junction contained 7 bases not matched to a gene. This CDR3 has 15 amino acids. The germline gives CDR1 SGHNT, CDR2 YYREEE (reference sequence). The CDR3 sequence: CASSLGGGAATEAFF. CDR3 bases: TGTGCCAGCAGCTTGGGAGGGGGCGCGGCTACTGAAGCTTTCTTT.

The sample holds one count of this clone. The chain has TRBV28 and TRBJ2-7, with D perhaps TRBD2 (6 bases). The CDR3 runs to 15 residues. Per the germline V gene, CDR1 is MDHEN and CDR2 is SYDVKM. The V and J ends lost 3 bases and 3 bases respectively, with 15 bases between them. CDR3 sequence reads: CASSFGVAEHYEQYF. The CDR3 region has the DNA TGTGCCAGCAGTTTCGGGGTAGCGGAACACTACGAGCAGTACTTC.

This chain joins TRBV4-1 and TRBJ2-7; a weak D match, TRBD1 (6 bases). Germline values: CDR1 MGHRA, CDR2 YSYEKL. With 1 base removed from V and 3 bases from J, the gap between germline ends came to 16 bases. This CDR3 is built from 16 residues. The CDR3 is CASSQVRTASNYEQYF. The CDR3 bases are TGCGCCAGCAGCCAAGTGAGGACAGCCTCGAACTACGAGCAGTACTTC.

CDR3 in amino acids: CASSLEGGTEAFF. The DNA of the CDR3 is TGTGCCAGCAGCTTGGAGGGTGGGACTGAAGCTTTCTTT. The rearrangement joins TRBV11-3 to TRBJ1-1; the D is unclear. Germline V gives CDR1 SGHNT, CDR2 YENEEA. The V end lost 3 bases, the J end lost 5 bases, and 10 bases lay between the germline ends. This CDR3 has 13 amino acids.

This sequence joins TRBV10-3 and TRBJ2-5; 7 positions match TRBD1. In germline, CDR1 is ENHRY, CDR2 SYGVKD. The CDR3 is made up of 14 amino acids. After removal of 2 bases from V and 1 base from J, the junction contained 1 base not matched to a gene. This CDR3 reads CAISEDRAQETQYF. CDR3 nucleotide sequence: TGTGCCATCAGTGAGGACAGGGCCCAAGAGACCCAGTACTTC.